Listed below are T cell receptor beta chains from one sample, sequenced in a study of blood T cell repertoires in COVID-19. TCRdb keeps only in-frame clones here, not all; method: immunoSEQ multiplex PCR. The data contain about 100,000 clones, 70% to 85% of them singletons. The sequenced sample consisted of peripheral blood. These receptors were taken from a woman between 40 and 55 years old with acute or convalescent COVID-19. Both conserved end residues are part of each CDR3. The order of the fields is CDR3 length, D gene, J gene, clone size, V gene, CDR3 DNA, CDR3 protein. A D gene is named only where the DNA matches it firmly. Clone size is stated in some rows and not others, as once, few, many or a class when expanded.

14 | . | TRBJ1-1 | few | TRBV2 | TGTGCCAGCAGTGACGGTCTGATGAACACTGAAGCTTTCTTT | CASSDGLMNTEAFF
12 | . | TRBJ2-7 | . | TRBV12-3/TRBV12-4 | TGTGCCAGCAGTTTACGAGGCCCGGAGCAGTACTTC | CASSLRGPEQYF
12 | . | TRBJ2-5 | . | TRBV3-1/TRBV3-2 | TGTGCCAGCAGCCAGGCCCAAGAGACCCAGTACTTC | CASSQAQETQYF
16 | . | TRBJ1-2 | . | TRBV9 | TGTGCCAGCAGCGTAGGGGGACAAAGAGCTAACTATGGCTACACCTTC | CASSVGGQRANYGYTF
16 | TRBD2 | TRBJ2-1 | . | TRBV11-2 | TGTGCCAGCAGCTTCACCGCGGGGGGCCGGAACAATGAGCAGTTCTTC | CASSFTAGGRNNEQFF
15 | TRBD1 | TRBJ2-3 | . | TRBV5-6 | TGTGCCAGCAGCCCGGGACAGGGGGCGGCAGATACGCAGTATTTT | CASSPGQGAADTQYF
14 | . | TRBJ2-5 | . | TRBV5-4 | TGTGCCAGCAGCTTGGGGCAGACACAAGAGACCCAGTACTTC | CASSLGQTQETQYF
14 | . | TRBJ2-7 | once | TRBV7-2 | TGTGCCAGCAGCTTGGCGACACAAATTTACGAGCAGTACTTC | CASSLATQIYEQYF
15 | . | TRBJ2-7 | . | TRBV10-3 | TGTGCCATCAGTGAGTCTCAAGGGGTTTCCTACGAGCAGTACTTC | CAISESQGVSYEQYF
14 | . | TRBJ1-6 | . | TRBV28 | TGTGCCAGCAGTTTTTTGCAGTTTAATTCACCCCTCCACTTT | CASSFLQFNSPLHF
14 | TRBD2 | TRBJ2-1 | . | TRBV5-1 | TGCGCCAGCATGTGGGAGCTAGCGGGGAATAAGCAGTTCTTC | CASMWELAGNKQFF
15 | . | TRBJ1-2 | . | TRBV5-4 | TGTGCCAGCAGCTTGGAGCGGGAATTCAGAGGCGGCTACACCTTC | CASSLEREFRGGYTF
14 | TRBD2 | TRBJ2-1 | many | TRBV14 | TGTGCCAGCAGCCACCCCGGGGGGGTTTATGAGCAGTTCTTC | CASSHPGGVYEQFF
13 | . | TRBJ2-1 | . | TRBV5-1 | TGCGCCAGCAGCTTGGGGCCCGACAATGAGCAGTTCTTC | CASSLGPDNEQFF
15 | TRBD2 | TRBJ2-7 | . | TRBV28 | TGTGCCAGCAGTTCCGGGACTAGCGCCTCATACGAGCAGTACTTC | CASSSGTSASYEQYF
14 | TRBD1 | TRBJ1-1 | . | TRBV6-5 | TGTGCCAGCAGTCCCACAGGGGGCGCAACTGAAGCTTTCTTT | CASSPTGGATEAFF
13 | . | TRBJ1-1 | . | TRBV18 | TGTGCCAGCTCACAGGGGTATGACACTGAAGCTTTCTTT | CASSQGYDTEAFF
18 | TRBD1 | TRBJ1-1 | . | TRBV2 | TGTGCCAGCAGTATAACGGGACAGGGGGCGGAGACGAACACTGAAGCTTTCTTT | CASSITGQGAETNTEAFF
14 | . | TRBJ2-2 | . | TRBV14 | TGTGCCAGCAGCTACAGGGTAAACACCGGGGAGCTGTTTTTT | CASSYRVNTGELFF
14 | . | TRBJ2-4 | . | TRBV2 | TGTGCCAGCAGTGATTCCCGGGGCAAAAACATTCAGTACTTC | CASSDSRGKNIQYF
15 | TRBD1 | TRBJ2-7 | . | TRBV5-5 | TGTGCCAGCAGCCGAACCGGGACAGGTAGCTACGAGCAGTACTTC | CASSRTGTGSYEQYF
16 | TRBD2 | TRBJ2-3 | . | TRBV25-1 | TGTGCCAGCAGTGCCGGGACTAGCGGGGCCACAGATACGCAGTATTTT | CASSAGTSGATDTQYF
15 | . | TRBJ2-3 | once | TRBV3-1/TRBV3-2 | TGTGCCAGCAGCCTTGCGCCCACTATCACAGATACGCAGTATTTT | CASSLAPTITDTQYF
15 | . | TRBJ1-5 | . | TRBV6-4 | TGTGCCAGCAGTGAAACCCCAGGGTCCAATCAGCCCCAGCATTTT | CASSETPGSNQPQHF
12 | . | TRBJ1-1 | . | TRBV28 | TGTGCCAGCCTCCGTTGGGAGACTGAAGCTTTCTTT | CASLRWETEAFF
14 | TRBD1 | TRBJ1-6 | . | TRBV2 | TGTGCCAGCAGGCTGGGACAGGGGAGTTCACCCCTCCACTTT | CASRLGQGSSPLHF
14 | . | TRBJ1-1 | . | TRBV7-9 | TGTGCCAGCAGCAGGGACACCTTGAACATTGAAGCTTTCTTT | CASSRDTLNIEAFF
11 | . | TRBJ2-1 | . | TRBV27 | TGTGCCAGCAGATCGTACAATGAGCAGTTCTTC | CASRSYNEQFF
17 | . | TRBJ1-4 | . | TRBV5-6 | TGTGCCAGCACCTTGAGATATAACAGGGCTGAGAATGAAAAACTGTTTTTT | CASTLRYNRAENEKLFF
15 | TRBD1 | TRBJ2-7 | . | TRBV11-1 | TGTGCCAGCAGCTTAGGAACAGGGGTCCCCTACGAGCAGTACTTC | CASSLGTGVPYEQYF
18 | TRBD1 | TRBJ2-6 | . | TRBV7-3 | TGTGCCAGCAGCCGCGGACAGGAGTTACTCTCTGGGGCCAACGTCCTGACTTTC | CASSRGQELLSGANVLTF
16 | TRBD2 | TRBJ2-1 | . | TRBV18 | TGTGCCAGCTCAGCCTCTAGCGGGGGGGCCTATAGTGAGCAGTTCTTC | CASSASSGGAYSEQFF
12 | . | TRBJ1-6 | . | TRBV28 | TGTGCCAGCAGTTATGGGGCCCGGACCCTCCACTTT | CASSYGARTLHF
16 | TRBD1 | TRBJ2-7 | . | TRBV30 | TGTGCCTGGAGTGTGGTGGGACAGGGGTTGGCGTACGAGCAGTACTTC | CAWSVVGQGLAYEQYF
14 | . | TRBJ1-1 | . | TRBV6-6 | TGTGCCAGCAGCCAACCGGGACTTTCAGATGAAGCTTTCTTT | CASSQPGLSDEAFF
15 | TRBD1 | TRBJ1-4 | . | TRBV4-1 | TGCGCCAGCAGCCAAGGTGGCAGGGGGGAGGAAAAACTGTTTTTT | CASSQGGRGEEKLFF
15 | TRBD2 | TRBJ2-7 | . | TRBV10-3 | TGTGCCATCAGTGACAGCGGGGGGGCTAAATACGAGCAGTACTTC | CAISDSGGAKYEQYF
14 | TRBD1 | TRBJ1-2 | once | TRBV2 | TGTGCCAGCAGTGGACAGGGGTCAATCTATGGCTACACCTTC | CASSGQGSIYGYTF
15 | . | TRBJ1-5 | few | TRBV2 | TGTGCCAGCAGTGAAGATGTTCGGAGCAATCAGCCCCAGCATTTT | CASSEDVRSNQPQHF